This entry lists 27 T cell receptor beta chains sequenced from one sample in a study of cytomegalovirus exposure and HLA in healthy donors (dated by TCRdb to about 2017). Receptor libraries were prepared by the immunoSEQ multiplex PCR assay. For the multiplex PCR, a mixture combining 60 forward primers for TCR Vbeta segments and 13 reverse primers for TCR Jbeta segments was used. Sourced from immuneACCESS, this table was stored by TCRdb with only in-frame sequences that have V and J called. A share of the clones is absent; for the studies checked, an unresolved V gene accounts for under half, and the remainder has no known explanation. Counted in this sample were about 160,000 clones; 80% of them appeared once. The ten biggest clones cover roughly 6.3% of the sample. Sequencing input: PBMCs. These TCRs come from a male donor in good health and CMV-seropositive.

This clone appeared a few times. For the CDR3, the DNA is TGCGCCAGCAGCCACGCAGGACAGATCCTATATGGCTACACCTTC. Translation: CASSHAGQILYGYTF. The rearrangement uses TRBV5-1 and TRBJ1-2; tentative D call: TRBD1 (6 bases). This CDR3 contains 15 residues. Germline-derived CDR1 and CDR2 are SGHRS and YFSETQ. Between the trimmed V and J ends, which lost 4 bases and 5 bases, there was a span of 18 bases.

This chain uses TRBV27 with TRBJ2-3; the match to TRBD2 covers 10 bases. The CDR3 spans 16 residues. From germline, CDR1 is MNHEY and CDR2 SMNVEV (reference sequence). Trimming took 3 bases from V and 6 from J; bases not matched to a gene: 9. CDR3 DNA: TGTGCCAGCAGTTTTGCGGGGTATAGCGGGAGGGATACGCAGTATTTT. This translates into CASSFAGYSGRDTQYF.

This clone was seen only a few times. In nucleotides, the CDR3 is TGCGCCAGCAGCCACGGGACTAGCGGGAGGGCCACAGAGACCCAGTACTTC. Translated, it gives CASSHGTSGRATETQYF. V gene TRBV4-1 combines with J gene TRBJ2-5; 16 bases match TRBD2. The V and J ends lost 3 bases and 4 bases, in that order; junction bases with no gene match: 5. From germline, CDR1 is MGHRA and CDR2 YSYEKL. There are 17 residues in the CDR3.

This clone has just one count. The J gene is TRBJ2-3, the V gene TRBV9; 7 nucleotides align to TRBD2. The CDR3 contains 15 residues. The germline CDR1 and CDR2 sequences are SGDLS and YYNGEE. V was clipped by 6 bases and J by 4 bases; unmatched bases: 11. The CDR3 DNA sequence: TGTGCCAGCACCCCGACTAGCTTGCACCCAGATACGCAGTATTTT. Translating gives CASTPTSLHPDTQYF.

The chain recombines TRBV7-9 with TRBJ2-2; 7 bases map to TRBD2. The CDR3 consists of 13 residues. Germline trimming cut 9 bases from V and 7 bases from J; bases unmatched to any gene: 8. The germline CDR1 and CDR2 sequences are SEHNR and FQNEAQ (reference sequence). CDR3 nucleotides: TGTGCCAGTCCCGGGACTAAGGTCGGGGAGCTGTTTTTT. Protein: CASPGTKVGELFF. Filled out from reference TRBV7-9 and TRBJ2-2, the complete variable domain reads DTGVSQNPRHKITKRGQNVTFRCDPISEHNRLYWYRQTLGQGPEFLTYFQNEAQLEKSRLLSDRFSAERPKGSFSTLEIQRTEQGDSAMYLCASPGTKVGELFFGEGSRLTVL.

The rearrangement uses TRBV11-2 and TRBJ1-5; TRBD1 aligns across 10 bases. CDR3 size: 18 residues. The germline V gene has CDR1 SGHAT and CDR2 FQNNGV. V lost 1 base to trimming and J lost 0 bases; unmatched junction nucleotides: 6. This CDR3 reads CASSLGQGALYSNQPQHF. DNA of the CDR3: TGTGCCAGCAGCTTAGGACAGGGGGCCCTCTATAGCAATCAGCCCCAGCATTTT. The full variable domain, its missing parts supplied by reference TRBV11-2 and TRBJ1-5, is EAGVAQSPRYKIIEKRQSVAFWCNPISGHATLYWYQQILGQGPKLLIQFQNNGVVDDSQLPKDRFSAERLKGVDSTLKIQPAKLEDSAVYLCASSLGQGALYSNQPQHFGDGTRLSIL.

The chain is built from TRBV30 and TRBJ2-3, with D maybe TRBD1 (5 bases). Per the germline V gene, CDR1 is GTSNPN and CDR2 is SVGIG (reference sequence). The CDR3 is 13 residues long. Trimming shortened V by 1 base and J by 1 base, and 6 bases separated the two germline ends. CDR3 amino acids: CAWSAQGTDTQYF. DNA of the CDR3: TGTGCCTGGAGTGCACAGGGCACAGATACGCAGTATTTT.

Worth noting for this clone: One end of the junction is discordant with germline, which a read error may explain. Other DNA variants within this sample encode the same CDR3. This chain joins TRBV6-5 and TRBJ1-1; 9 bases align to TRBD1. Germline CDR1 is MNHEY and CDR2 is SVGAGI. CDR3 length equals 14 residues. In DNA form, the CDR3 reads TGTGCCAGCAGTTTTACAGGGGGCGCCGCTGAGGCTTTCTTT. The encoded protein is CASSFTGGAAEAFF.

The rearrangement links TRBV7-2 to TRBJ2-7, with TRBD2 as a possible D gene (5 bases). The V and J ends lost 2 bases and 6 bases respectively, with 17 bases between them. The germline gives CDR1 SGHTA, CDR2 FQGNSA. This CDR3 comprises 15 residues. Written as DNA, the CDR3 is TGTGCCAGCAGCTTACCCAAACTAGTAACGGGCGAGCAGTACTTC. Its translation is CASSLPKLVTGEQYF. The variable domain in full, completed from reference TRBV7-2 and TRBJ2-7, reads GAGVSQSPSNKVTEKGKDVELRCDPISGHTALYWYRQSLGQGLEFLIYFQGNSAPDKSGLPSDRFSAERTGGSVSTLTIQRTQQEDSAVYLCASSLPKLVTGEQYFGPGTRLTVT.

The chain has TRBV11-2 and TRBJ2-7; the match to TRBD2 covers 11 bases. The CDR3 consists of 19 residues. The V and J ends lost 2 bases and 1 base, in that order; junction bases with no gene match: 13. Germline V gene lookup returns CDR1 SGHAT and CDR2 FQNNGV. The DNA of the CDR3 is TGTGCCAGCAGCTTAAAACTCACTAGCGGGAGTCCCTTTTCCTACGAGCAGTACTTC. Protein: CASSLKLTSGSPFSYEQYF.

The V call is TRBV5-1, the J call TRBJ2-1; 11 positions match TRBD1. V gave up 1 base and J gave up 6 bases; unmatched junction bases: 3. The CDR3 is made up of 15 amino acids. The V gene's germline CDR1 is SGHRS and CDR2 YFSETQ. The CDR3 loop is CASSLLGQGVNEQFF. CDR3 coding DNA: TGCGCCAGCAGCTTGTTGGGACAGGGGGTCAATGAGCAGTTCTTC.

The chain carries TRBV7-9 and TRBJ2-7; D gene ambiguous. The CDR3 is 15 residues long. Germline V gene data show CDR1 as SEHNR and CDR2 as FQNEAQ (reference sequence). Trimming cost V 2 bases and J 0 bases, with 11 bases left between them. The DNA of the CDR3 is TGTGCCAGCAGCTTAATCCCACTTGACTCCTACGAGCAGTACTTC. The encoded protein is CASSLIPLDSYEQYF. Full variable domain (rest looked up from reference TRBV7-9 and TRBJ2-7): DTGVSQNPRHKITKRGQNVTFRCDPISEHNRLYWYRQTLGQGPEFLTYFQNEAQLEKSRLLSDRFSAERPKGSFSTLEIQRTEQGDSAMYLCASSLIPLDSYEQYFGPGTRLTVT.

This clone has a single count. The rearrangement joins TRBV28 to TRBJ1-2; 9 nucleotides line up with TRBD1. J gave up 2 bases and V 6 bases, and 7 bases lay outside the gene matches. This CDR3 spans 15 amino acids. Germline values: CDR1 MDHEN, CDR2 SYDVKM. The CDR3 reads CASRQYRGQNYGYTF. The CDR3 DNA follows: TGTGCCAGCAGGCAATACAGGGGGCAGAACTATGGCTACACCTTC.

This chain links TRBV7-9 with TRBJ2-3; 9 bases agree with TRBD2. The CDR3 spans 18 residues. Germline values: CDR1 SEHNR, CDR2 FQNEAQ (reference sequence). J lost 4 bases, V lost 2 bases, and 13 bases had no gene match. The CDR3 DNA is TGTGCCAGCAGCTTAAAATTCCGGCTAGCGGGATCTCCAGATACGCAGTATTTT. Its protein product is CASSLKFRLAGSPDTQYF.

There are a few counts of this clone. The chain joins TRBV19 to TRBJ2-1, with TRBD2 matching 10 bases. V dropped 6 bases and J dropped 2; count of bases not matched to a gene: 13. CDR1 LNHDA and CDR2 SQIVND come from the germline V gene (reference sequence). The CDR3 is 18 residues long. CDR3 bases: TGTGCCAGTAGCGATGGCTCCTCTAGCGGGGGCGCCTACAATGAGCAGTTCTTC. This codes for CASSDGSSSGGAYNEQFF.

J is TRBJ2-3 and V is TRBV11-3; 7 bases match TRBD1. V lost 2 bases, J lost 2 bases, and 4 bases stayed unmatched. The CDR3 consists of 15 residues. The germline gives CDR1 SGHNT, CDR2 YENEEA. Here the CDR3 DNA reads TGTGCCAGCAGCTTAATGACAGGGATCACAGATACGCAGTATTTT. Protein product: CASSLMTGITDTQYF.

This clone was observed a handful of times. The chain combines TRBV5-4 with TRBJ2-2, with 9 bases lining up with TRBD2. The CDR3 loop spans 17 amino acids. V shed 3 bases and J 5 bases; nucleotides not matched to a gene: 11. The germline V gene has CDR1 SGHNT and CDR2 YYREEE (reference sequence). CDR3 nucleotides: TGTGCCAGCAGCTCAGATATAGCGGGAGCGTCAACCGGGGAGCTGTTTTTT. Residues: CASSSDIAGASTGELFF.

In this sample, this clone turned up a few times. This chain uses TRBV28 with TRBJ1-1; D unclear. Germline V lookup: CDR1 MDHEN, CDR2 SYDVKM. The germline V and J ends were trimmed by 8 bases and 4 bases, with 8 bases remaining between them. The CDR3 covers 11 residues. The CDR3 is CASGWSTEAFF. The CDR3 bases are TGTGCCAGCGGTTGGAGCACTGAAGCTTTCTTT. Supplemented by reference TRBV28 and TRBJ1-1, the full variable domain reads DVKVTQSSRYLVKRTGEKVFLECVQDMDHENMFWYRQDPGLGLRLIYFSYDVKMKEKGDIPEGYSVSREKKERFSLILESASTNQTSMYLCASGWSTEAFFGQGTRLTVV.

The CDR3 nucleotides are TGCGCCAGCAGCTTGGCCAGCGGGAGCTCCTACAATGAGCAGTTCTTC. Translating it yields CASSLASGSSYNEQFF. The chain uses TRBV5-1 and TRBJ2-1, with 8 bases identical to TRBD2. This CDR3 contains 16 residues. Trimming took 0 bases from V and 0 from J; bases not matched to a gene: 2. The V gene's germline CDR1 is SGHRS and CDR2 YFSETQ.

The CDR3 nucleotides are TGTGCCTTCTCGCGGGACTCCTACGAGCAGTACTTC. It translates to CAFSRDSYEQYF. The rearrangement links TRBV9 to TRBJ2-7; the D gene is possibly TRBD2 (6 bases). CDR1 and CDR2 (germline): SGDLS, YYNGEE. V was shortened by 10 bases and J by 0 bases, with 11 bases between the two germline ends. The CDR3 is 12 residues long.

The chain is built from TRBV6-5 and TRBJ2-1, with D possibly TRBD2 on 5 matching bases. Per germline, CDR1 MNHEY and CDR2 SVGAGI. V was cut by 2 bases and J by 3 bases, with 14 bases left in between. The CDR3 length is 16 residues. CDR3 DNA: TGTGCCAGCAGTTACACCAGCGGTCCTTTCTACAATGAGCAGTTCTTC. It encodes CASSYTSGPFYNEQFF.

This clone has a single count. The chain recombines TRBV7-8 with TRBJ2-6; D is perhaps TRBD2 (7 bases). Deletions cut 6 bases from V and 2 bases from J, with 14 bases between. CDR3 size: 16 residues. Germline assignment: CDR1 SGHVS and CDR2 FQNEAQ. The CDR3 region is CASRGGGGTGANVLTF. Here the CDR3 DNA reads TGTGCCAGCAGGGGTGGGGGGGGCACTGGGGCCAACGTCCTGACTTTC. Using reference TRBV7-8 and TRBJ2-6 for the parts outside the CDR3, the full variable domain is GAGVSQSPRYKVAKRGQDVALRCDPISGHVSLFWYQQALGQGPEFLTYFQNEAQLDKSGLPSDRFFAERPEGSVSTLKIQRTQQEDSAVYLCASRGGGGTGANVLTFGAGSRLTVL.

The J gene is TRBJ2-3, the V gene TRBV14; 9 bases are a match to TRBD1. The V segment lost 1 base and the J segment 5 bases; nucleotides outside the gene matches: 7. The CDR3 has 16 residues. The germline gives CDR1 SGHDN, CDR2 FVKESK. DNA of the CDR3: TGTGCCAGCAGCCAAGTAACGACAGGGGGAAAAGATACGCAGTATTTT. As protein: CASSQVTTGGKDTQYF.

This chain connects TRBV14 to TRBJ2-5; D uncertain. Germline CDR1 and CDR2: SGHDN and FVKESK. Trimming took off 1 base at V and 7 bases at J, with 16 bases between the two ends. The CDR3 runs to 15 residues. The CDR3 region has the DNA TGTGCCAGCAGCCAAGTTCGTGGGCCTTTAGGGACCCAGTACTTC. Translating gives CASSQVRGPLGTQYF.

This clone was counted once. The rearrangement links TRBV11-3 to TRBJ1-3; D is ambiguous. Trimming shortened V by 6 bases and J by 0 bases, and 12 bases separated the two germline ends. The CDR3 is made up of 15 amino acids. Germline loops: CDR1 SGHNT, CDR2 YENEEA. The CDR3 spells CASSFGRGSGNTIYF. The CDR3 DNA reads TGTGCCAGCAGTTTTGGACGGGGCTCTGGAAACACCATATATTTT.

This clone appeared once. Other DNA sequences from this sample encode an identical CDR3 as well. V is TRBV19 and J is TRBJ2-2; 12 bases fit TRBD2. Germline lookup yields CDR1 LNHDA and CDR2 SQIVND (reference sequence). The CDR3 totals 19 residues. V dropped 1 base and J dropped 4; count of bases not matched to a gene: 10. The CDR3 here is CASSIVVLAGGQSTGELFF. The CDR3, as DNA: TGTGCCAGTAGTATAGTCGTACTAGCGGGAGGTCAGAGCACCGGGGAGCTGTTTTTT.

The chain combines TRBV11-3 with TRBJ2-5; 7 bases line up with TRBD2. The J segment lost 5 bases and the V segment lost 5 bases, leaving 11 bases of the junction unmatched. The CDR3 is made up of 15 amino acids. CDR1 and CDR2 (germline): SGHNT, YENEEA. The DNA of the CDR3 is TGTGCCAGCAGCAACCCCTTGGCGGGAGCGGAGACCCAGTACTTC. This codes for CASSNPLAGAETQYF.